The source of this T cell receptor beta chain is a study of blood T cell repertoires in COVID-19. The germline gives CDR1 SGHAT, CDR2 FQNNGV. J was trimmed by 1 base and V by 4 bases; bases with no gene match: 3. The CDR3 covers 15 residues. This clone was seen more than once but under ten times. The data were produced by immunoSEQ multiplex PCR, yet TCRdb's version contains in-frame clones alone and is incomplete. The sample lists around 260,000 clones; around four fifths were seen once. This receptor was obtained from a man in his sixties with acute or convalescent COVID-19. The sample taken for sequencing was peripheral blood. This rearrangement joins TRBV11-2 to TRBJ2-1, with TRBD1 identical over 8 bases. CDR3 DNA: TGTGCCAGCAGCTCCGACAGGGGTTCCTACAATGAGCAGTTCTTC. It encodes CASSSDRGSYNEQFF.